The clone carrying this T cell receptor (beta chain) was counted only a few times. CDR3 length: 15 amino acids. Trimming removed 6 bases at V and 9 bases at J, with 18 bases between. Germline CDR1 LNHDA, CDR2 SQIVND (reference sequence). Original data processing: Reference gene primer amplification gave nucleated cell count estimates. The table came from immunoSEQ multiplex PCR; TCRdb's copy has only in-frame clones and leaves some out. For V, J and clone size, that table is used; D and trimming come from the DNA. The sample consists of 55,000 to 95,000 clones, roughly 82% of them appearing once. This sample is part of a study of blood T cell repertoires in COVID-19. Study-level background: Sites in the United States, Italy and Spain provided acute and convalescent COVID-19 samples.

The sequencing sample was made of peripheral blood. The sequence was collected from a woman aged 55 to 70 with acute or convalescent COVID-19. The rearrangement joins TRBV19 to TRBJ1-6; the D gene is possibly TRBD1 (6 bases). CDR3 protein: CASRGQSVGASPLHF. Here the CDR3 DNA reads TGTGCCAGTAGAGGACAGTCAGTAGGGGCTTCACCCCTCCACTTT.